This T cell receptor beta chain emerged from a study of graft-versus-host responses after intestinal transplantation. Notes on the study in general: The recipient marrow held GvH clones, and some of them showed up first in ileum or blood. Allograft clonal ratios (graft-versus-host to host-versus-graft) were high in patients who had graft-donor T cell macrochimerism.

Comment on this clone: Its specificity is not known.

TCRdb's copy holds only in-frame clones and misses some; the assay was immunoSEQ multiplex PCR. The data show about 100,000 clones, with more than 85% seen just once and over 0.95% held by the top ten. V lost 2 bases, J lost 1 base, and 4 bases stayed unmatched. The CDR3 extends over 16 amino acids. Germline lookup yields CDR1 MDHEN and CDR2 SYDVKM. Specimen: unstimulated CD4+ T cells sorted from spleen or lymph node cells, collected before transplant. The clonotype was recovered from a human donor who was the organ donor for an intestinal transplant. The chain carries TRBV28 and TRBJ2-3; 9 bases line up with TRBD2. CDR3 region: CASSLQRGDGTDTQYF. The CDR3 DNA sequence: TGTGCCAGCAGTTTACAGCGGGGGGACGGCACAGATACGCAGTATTTT.